This TCR beta chain was sequenced for a study of graft-versus-host responses after intestinal transplantation. Study-wide context: Multivisceral, liver-intestinal, or isolated intestinal transplants were given to recipients. Study outcomes and limitations: Early after transplant, HvG clones declined as circulating GvH clones peaked. Analysis identified GvH clones in recipient marrow, with some appearing first in ileum or blood.

The repertoire was sequenced with immunoSEQ multiplex PCR; TCRdb's copy has only in-frame clones and lacks some. The data show 7,000 to 9,000 clones, about 30% seen once. This clone was seen more than once but under ten times. V was clipped by 1 base and J by 0 bases, with 7 bases between them. The germline V gene has CDR1 LNHNV and CDR2 YYDKDF (reference sequence). This CDR3 comprises 14 residues. The receptor was derived from a human patient who was an organ donor for intestinal transplantation. Sequenced material: alloreactive CD4+ T cells from a mixed lymphocyte reaction culture, taken before transplantation. The subset here: CFSE-low proliferating T cells sorted from roughly 6-day pre-transplant mixed lymphocyte reaction (GvH or HvG direction). This sequence joins TRBV15 and TRBJ2-7; D uncertain. CDR3 in DNA: TGTGCCACCAGCAGAGGGTCAGGCTCCTACGAGCAGTACTTC. Residues: CATSRGSGSYEQYF.